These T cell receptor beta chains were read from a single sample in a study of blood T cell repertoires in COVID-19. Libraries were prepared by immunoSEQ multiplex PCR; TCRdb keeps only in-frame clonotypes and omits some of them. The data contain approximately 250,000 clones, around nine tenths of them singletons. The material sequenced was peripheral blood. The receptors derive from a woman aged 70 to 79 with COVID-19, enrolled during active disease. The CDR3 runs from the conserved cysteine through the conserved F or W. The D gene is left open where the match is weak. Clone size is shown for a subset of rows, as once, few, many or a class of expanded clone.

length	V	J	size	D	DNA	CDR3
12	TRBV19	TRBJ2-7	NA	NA	TGTGCCAGTAGTAGCACAGGGACCGAGCAGTACTTC	CASSSTGTEQYF
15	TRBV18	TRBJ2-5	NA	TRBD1	TGTGCCAGCTCACCAGGGGGGACAGGTCTAGAGACCCAGTACTTC	CASSPGGTGLETQYF
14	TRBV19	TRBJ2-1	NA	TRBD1	TGTGCCAGTATCGACAGGGGAGGTTCGGATGAGCAATTCTTC	CASIDRGGSDEQFF
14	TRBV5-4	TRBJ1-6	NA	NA	TGTGCCAGCAGCTTGGTCAAGACGGGTTCACCCCTCCACTTT	CASSLVKTGSPLHF
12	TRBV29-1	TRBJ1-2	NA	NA	TGCAGCGTTGAACGAACATACTATGGCTACACCTTC	CSVERTYYGYTF
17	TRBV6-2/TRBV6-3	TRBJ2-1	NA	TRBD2	TGTGCCAGCAGTTACTCAGGGCTGAGCGGGAGCTACAATGAGCAGTTCTTC	CASSYSGLSGSYNEQFF
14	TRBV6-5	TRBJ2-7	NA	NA	TGTGCCAGCATCAGAAGGGACACGAGCTACGAGCAGTACTTC	CASIRRDTSYEQYF
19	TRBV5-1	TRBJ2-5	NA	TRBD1	TGCGCCAGCAGCTTGGGTCGGGACAGGGGACTTTGGTACCAAGAGACCCAGTACTTC	CASSLGRDRGLWYQETQYF
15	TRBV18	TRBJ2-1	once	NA	TGTGCCAGCTCACCACCGATTTGGGGGCGAGATGAGCAGTTCTTC	CASSPPIWGRDEQFF
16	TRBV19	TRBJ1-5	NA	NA	TGTGCCAGTACAGAACTGGGACTTAATGGCAATCAGCCCCAGCATTTT	CASTELGLNGNQPQHF
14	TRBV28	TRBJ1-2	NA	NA	TGTGCCAGCAGTTTACAGGGGCGGTCTGCTGGCTACACCTTC	CASSLQGRSAGYTF
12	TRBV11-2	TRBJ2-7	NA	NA	TGTGCCAGCAGCCCACACAGGAACGAGCAGTACTTC	CASSPHRNEQYF
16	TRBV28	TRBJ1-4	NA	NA	TGTGCCAGCAGTTTAGTTTCAGGGCTGGTGGGTGAAAAACTGTTTTTT	CASSLVSGLVGEKLFF
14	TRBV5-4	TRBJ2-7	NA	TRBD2	TGTGCCAGCAGCGAGGGACTAGCGGGATACGAGCAGTACTTC	CASSEGLAGYEQYF
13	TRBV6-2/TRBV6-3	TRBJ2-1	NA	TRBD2	TGTGCCAGCAGTTGGACTAGCGACAATGAGCAGTTCTTC	CASSWTSDNEQFF
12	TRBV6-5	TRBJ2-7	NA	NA	TGTGCCAGCAGGAACAGGGTTGACGAGCAGTACTTC	CASRNRVDEQYF
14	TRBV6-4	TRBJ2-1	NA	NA	TGTGCCAGCAGTGAAGGCGGGGAGTTCGGTGAGCAGTTCTTC	CASSEGGEFGEQFF
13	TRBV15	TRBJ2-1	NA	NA	TGTGCCACCAGCATAAAAAGGGGGAATGAGCAGTTCTTC	CATSIKRGNEQFF
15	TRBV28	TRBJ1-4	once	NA	TGTGCCAGCGTAACAGGGTCCCTCAACAATGAAAAACTGTTTTTT	CASVTGSLNNEKLFF
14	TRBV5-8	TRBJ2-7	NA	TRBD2	TGTGCCAGCAGCTTGCCCGGGGGGTCCTACGAGCAGTACTTC	CASSLPGGSYEQYF
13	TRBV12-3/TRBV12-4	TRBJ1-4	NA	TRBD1	TGTGCCAGCAAAAGACAGGGCCATGAAAAACTGTTTTTT	CASKRQGHEKLFF
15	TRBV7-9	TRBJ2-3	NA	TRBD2	TGTGCCAGCAGCTTACCAAGCGGGAGTATAGATACGCAGTATTTT	CASSLPSGSIDTQYF
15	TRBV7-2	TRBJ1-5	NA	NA	TGTGCCAGCAGCGTGACACCGGATAGCAATCAGCCCCAGCATTTT	CASSVTPDSNQPQHF
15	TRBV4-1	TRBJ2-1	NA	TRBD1	TGCGCCAGCAGCCCGGACCGGGACAGGGAGAGTGAGCAGTTCTTC	CASSPDRDRESEQFF
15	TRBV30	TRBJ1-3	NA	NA	TGTGCCTGGAGTGTACCCAGGGAATCTGGAAACACCATATATTTT	CAWSVPRESGNTIYF
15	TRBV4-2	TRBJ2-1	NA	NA	TGTGCCAGCAGCCAAGGCCGGGAGATCGACAATGAGCAGTTCTTC	CASSQGREIDNEQFF
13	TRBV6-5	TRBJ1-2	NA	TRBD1	TGTGCCAGCAGCAGAGACAGGGGTGGCGGCTACACCTTC	CASSRDRGGGYTF
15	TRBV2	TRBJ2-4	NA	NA	TGTGCCAGCAGTGCCGAGGTAGCGGCCAAAAACATTCAGTACTTC	CASSAEVAAKNIQYF
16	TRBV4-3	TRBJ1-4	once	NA	TGCGCCAGCAGCCAAGAATTGCGTGGAGGGAATGAAAAACTGTTTTTT	CASSQELRGGNEKLFF
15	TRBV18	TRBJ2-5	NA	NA	TGTGCCAGCTCACCGAACTCGGGATCGCAAGAGACCCAGTACTTC	CASSPNSGSQETQYF
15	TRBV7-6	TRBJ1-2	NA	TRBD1	TGTGCCAGCAGCCCCTGGACAGGTTACAACTATGGCTACACCTTC	CASSPWTGYNYGYTF
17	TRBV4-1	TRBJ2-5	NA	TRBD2	TGCGCCAGCAGCCAAGATCTTGAGACTAGCGGCCAAGAGACCCAGTACTTC	CASSQDLETSGQETQYF
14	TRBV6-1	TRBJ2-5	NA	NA	TGTGCCAGCAGTGAAGGGGCAGGGTGGGGGACCCAGTACTTC	CASSEGAGWGTQYF
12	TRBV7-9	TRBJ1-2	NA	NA	TGTGCCAGCAGCTTAGCCAGTTATGGCTACACCTTC	CASSLASYGYTF
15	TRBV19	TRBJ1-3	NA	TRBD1	TGTGCCAGTAGTCACCGACAGGGGAGCGGTAACACCATATATTTT	CASSHRQGSGNTIYF
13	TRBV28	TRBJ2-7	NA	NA	TGTGCCAGCAGTTACATGATTTCCTACGAGCAGTACTTC	CASSYMISYEQYF
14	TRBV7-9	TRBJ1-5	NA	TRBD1	TGTGCCAGCAGTCGGGACAGGGGGCCGGGGCCCCAGCATTTT	CASSRDRGPGPQHF
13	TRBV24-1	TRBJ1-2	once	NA	TGTGCCACCAGTCCGACGGAGTACTATGGCTACACCTTC	CATSPTEYYGYTF
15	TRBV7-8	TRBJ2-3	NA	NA	TGTGCCAGCAGCTCAGACCCCGGACTAACAGATACGCAGTATTTT	CASSSDPGLTDTQYF
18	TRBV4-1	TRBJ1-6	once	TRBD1	TGCGCCAGCAGCCAAGGACACAGGGGGTTGTCCTATAATTCACCCCTCCACTTT	CASSQGHRGLSYNSPLHF
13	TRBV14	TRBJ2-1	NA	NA	TGTGCCAGCAGCCAAGTCATTTACAATGAGCAGTTCTTC	CASSQVIYNEQFF
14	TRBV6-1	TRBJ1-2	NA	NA	TGTGCCAGCAGTGAACAATCTCCGGACTATGGCTACACCTTC	CASSEQSPDYGYTF
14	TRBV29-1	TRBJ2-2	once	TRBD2	TGCAGCGCCGGTAGCGGGACGAACACCGGGGAGCTGTTTTTT	CSAGSGTNTGELFF
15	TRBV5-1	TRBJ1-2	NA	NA	TGCGCCAGCAGCTTGGTTCACGGGACTAACTATGGCTACACCTTC	CASSLVHGTNYGYTF
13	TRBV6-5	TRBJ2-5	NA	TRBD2	TGTGCCAGCAGCTTTACTAGCGGGAGGGACCAGTACTTC	CASSFTSGRDQYF
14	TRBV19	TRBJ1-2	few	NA	TGTGCCAGTAGTATCTCGGGGGAACGGGGTGGCTACACCTTC	CASSISGERGGYTF
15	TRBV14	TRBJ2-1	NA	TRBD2	TGTGCCAGCAGCCAGACGACTAGCGGGAGTAATGAGCAGTTCTTC	CASSQTTSGSNEQFF
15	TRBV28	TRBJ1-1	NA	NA	TGTGCCAGCAGCCCTAACGGGACACCGAACACTGAAGCTTTCTTT	CASSPNGTPNTEAFF
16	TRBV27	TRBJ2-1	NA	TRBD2	TGTGCCAGCAGTTCGTGGACTAGCGGGAGGGAGGGTGAGCAGTTCTTC	CASSSWTSGREGEQFF
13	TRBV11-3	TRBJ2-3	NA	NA	TGTGCCAGCAGCTTAGGTCCCCAGCAGGGGCAGTATTTT	CASSLGPQQGQYF
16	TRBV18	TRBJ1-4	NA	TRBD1	TGTGCCAGCTCAGCAACCGACAGGGGAACTAATGAAAAACTGTTTTTT	CASSATDRGTNEKLFF
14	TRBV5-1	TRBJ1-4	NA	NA	TGCGCCAGCAGCACGACAGGTTCTAATGAAAAACTGTTTTTT	CASSTTGSNEKLFF
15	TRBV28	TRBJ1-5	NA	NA	TGTGCCAGCAGTTTCGGGGGGTTGCGCAATCAGCCCCAGCATTTT	CASSFGGLRNQPQHF